This T cell receptor beta chain was recovered during a study of cytomegalovirus exposure and HLA in healthy donors. Across the study: Findings of an earlier analysis included around 100 million unique TCR beta sequences from some 200 million T cells. The study, taken as a whole, reports: Later on, an analysis tied approximately 15,000 TCR beta sequences to HLA alleles at 0.05 false discovery rate. Many donors carried some public TCRs, although rarity characterized most TCR sequences.

Per germline, CDR1 SGHRS and CDR2 YFSETQ. CDR3 size: 15 residues. V dropped 4 bases and J dropped 2 bases, with 13 bases sitting between them. 13 Jbeta primers and 60 Vbeta primers were used for the PCR. Some clones are missing from TCRdb's copy, which holds only in-frame ones; the method was immunoSEQ multiplex PCR. The sample lists roughly 120,000 clones; roughly a tenth were seen once. This clone showed up just a few times. The antigen is undetermined. V usage is TRBV5-1 and J usage is TRBJ2-1; D might be TRBD1 (6 bases). The material sequenced was PBMCs. This TCR derives from a young man in good health and CMV-seronegative. This CDR3 reads CASSKNTGTYNEQFF. CDR3 bases: TGCGCCAGCAGCAAGAATACAGGGACCTACAATGAGCAGTTCTTC.